The present T cell receptor (beta chain) was sequenced within a study of blood T cell repertoires in COVID-19 (dated by TCRdb to about 2020). About the full investigation: The collaborator samples originated in the United States, Italy and Spain and spanned the acute and convalescent phases of COVID-19. The prospective study material was composed of cDNA or gDNA derived from T cells, B-cell-depleted T cells, or PBMCs. Nearly every sample came with metadata listing a de-identified subject ID, COVID-19 status, age in years and sex. A freely available public database, intended as a resource for researchers studying the immune response to SARS-CoV-2, is where the repertoires were released. Subjects who had been exposed to COVID-19, were actively infected with it, or had recovered from it provided the deeply sampled blood TCRbeta repertoires that made up the dataset. Where available, HLA class I and class II types were taken from metadata supplied by the sample provider and were not determined by assay-based typing. The samples were drawn from the first 160 participants of the ongoing ImmuneRACE study and from under 1,500 subjects provided by 6 global collaborators. The investigation overall reported the following: The amount of clinical and demographic metadata varied by source and participant and was provided uncurated.

TCRbeta CDR3 regions were amplified from genomic DNA by means of the immunoSEQ Assay, a bias-controlled multiplex PCR. As for the original processing: The number of nucleated cells in each sample was estimated from the amplification of reference gene primers within the assay. To quantify the absolute abundance of each unique TCRbeta CDR3 rearrangement, sequence reads were collapsed and filtered. For each sample, productive Simpson clonality was calculated as the square root of Simpson's diversity index across productive rearrangements. Imported from immuneACCESS, the table was reduced by TCRdb to in-frame sequences with V and J called. These copies leave out some clones; in studies compared against another copy, an unresolved V gene accounts for under half, and the cause of the remainder is not known. The V and J calls and clone size were taken over from that table, and D and trimming were inferred from the DNA. The sample table holds approximately 350,000 clones, of which around 83% were seen once. The ten top clones hold about 4.8% of the sample.

Enrolling through a virtual design, the prospective study's participants ranged in age from roughly 18 to 90 years and lived across approximately 25 United States geographic areas. Cohort assignment in the prospective study relied on participant-reported clinical history from a screening survey and a study questionnaire. ImmuneRACE Cohort 3 recovered participants were defined by two consecutive negative NP/OP PCR tests, healthcare professional clearance, or symptom resolution. In the prospective study, mobile phlebotomists collected whole blood, serum and a nasopharyngeal or oropharyngeal swab from each participant. Participants in the prospective study had the option to provide additional blood draws and questionnaires over an approximately 2-month period. Blood samples from the prospective study were shipped frozen or at room temperature prior to DNA extraction. The count of this clone is one. Its target antigen remains unknown. Germline is not matched at one junction end, which may reflect a read error.

Per the germline V gene (reference sequence), LNHDA is the CDR1 and SQIVND is the CDR2. Its CDR3 holds 14 amino acids, cysteine through phenylalanine. The sequence is cut down to CDR3 DNA, 42 bases in frame from base 1. Sample: PBMCs or T cells enriched from blood (not recorded which). The chain is assembled from TRBV19 and TRBJ1-2; the junction holds 7 bases that match TRBD1. The TCR sequence derives from a woman aged 45 to 65 who had recovered from COVID-19. The sequenced DNA is TGTGCCAGTAGTATCAGAGAGAGCCCGGGACAGCTCGCCTTC. This encodes CASSIRESPGQLAF.